The rows below give T cell receptor beta chains drawn from one sample of a study of blood T cell repertoires in COVID-19. Assay used: immunoSEQ multiplex PCR; TCRdb lists only in-frame clones, some missing. Found here are approximately 500,000 clones, 85% to 90% of them singletons; the top ten hold about 8.2%. Sequencing input: peripheral blood. The source is a woman aged 45-65 years with COVID-19, enrolled during active disease. Both conserved end residues are part of each CDR3. Fields, in order: V gene, clone size, J gene, D gene, CDR3 protein, CDR3 DNA. The D gene is left open where the match is weak. Some rows mark clone size as missing; the rest say once, few, many or name a class of expanded clone.

TRBV4-1,NA,TRBJ2-2,TRBD1,CATAQGQGNTGELFF,TGCGCCACCGCCCAGGGACAGGGGAACACCGGGGAGCTGTTTTTT
TRBV18,NA,TRBJ2-1,NA,CASSPPFREGQFF,TGTGCCAGCTCACCACCGTTCAGGGAAGGGCAGTTCTTC
TRBV19,NA,TRBJ1-6,TRBD1,CASSQDRDSPLHF,TGTGCCAGTAGTCAAGACAGGGATTCACCCCTCCACTTT
TRBV29-1,NA,TRBJ2-1,TRBD1,CSGISGTGYNEQFF,TGCAGCGGTATCTCCGGGACAGGCTACAATGAGCAGTTCTTC
TRBV6-6,NA,TRBJ2-7,TRBD2,CASSYAPGGDYEQYF,TGTGCCAGCAGTTACGCCCCGGGAGGGGACTACGAGCAGTACTTC
TRBV27,NA,TRBJ1-1,TRBD1,CASSLRGRGLTTEAFF,TGTGCCAGCAGTTTAAGAGGCAGGGGGCTTACGACTGAAGCTTTCTTT
TRBV3-1/TRBV3-2,NA,TRBJ1-2,TRBD1,CASSQSGTGGGNTF,TGTGCCAGCAGCCAGTCCGGGACAGGGGGAGGAAACACCTTC
TRBV16,NA,TRBJ2-3,NA,CASSLGGPDTQYF,TGTGCCAGCAGCCTCGGAGGGCCAGATACGCAGTATTTT
TRBV11-2,NA,TRBJ1-2,NA,CASFKDTYTF,TGTGCCAGCTTTAAAGACACCTACACCTTC
TRBV12-3/TRBV12-4,NA,TRBJ1-1,NA,CASRVGGTEAFF,TGTGCCAGCCGCGTCGGGGGGACTGAAGCTTTCTTT
TRBV19,NA,TRBJ1-2,TRBD1,CATPGQGVSGYTF,TGTGCCACCCCGGGACAGGGGGTATCGGGCTACACCTTC
TRBV5-1,NA,TRBJ2-1,NA,CASSLGGRDNEQFF,TGCGCCAGCAGCTTGGGAGGCCGAGACAATGAGCAGTTCTTC
TRBV13,NA,TRBJ1-2,TRBD1,CASSGSGTGKYGYTF,TGTGCCAGCAGCGGATCCGGGACAGGGAAATATGGCTACACCTTC
TRBV2,few,TRBJ1-1,NA,CASSEQLKAFF,TGTGCCAGCAGTGAACAGTTGAAAGCTTTCTTT
TRBV27,NA,TRBJ2-7,NA,CASSPSAGRQSYEQYF,TGTGCCAGCAGCCCATCCGCAGGGAGGCAATCCTACGAGCAGTACTTC
TRBV19,NA,TRBJ2-7,NA,CATGGQNYEQYF,TGTGCCACCGGCGGACAGAACTACGAGCAGTACTTC
TRBV4-1,once,TRBJ2-3,TRBD2,CASSHSSGRGYTDTQYF,TGCGCCAGCAGCCACTCCTCCGGGCGGGGGTACACAGATACGCAGTATTTT
TRBV7-3,NA,TRBJ2-3,NA,CASSLKFRGAGDTQYF,TGTGCCAGCAGCTTAAAATTCCGGGGGGCAGGAGATACGCAGTATTTT
TRBV30,few,TRBJ1-5,TRBD1,CAWSVQGLGPQHF,TGTGCCTGGAGTGTACAGGGGCTGGGGCCCCAGCATTTT
TRBV2,NA,TRBJ1-2,NA,CASSEDAGAGYTF,TGTGCCAGCAGTGAAGATGCAGGGGCTGGCTACACCTTC
TRBV11-2,NA,TRBJ2-1,TRBD2,CASSWTSGATYNEQFF,TGTGCCAGCAGCTGGACTAGCGGGGCCACCTACAATGAGCAGTTCTTC
TRBV6-5,NA,TRBJ2-1,TRBD1,CASTRTGGYEQFF,TGTGCCAGCACTCGGACAGGGGGATATGAGCAGTTCTTC
TRBV30,NA,TRBJ1-5,TRBD1,CAWRTGIDAPQHF,TGTGCCTGGAGGACAGGGATTGATGCGCCCCAGCATTTT
TRBV5-1,NA,TRBJ2-6,TRBD1,CASSLGGAGANVLTF,TGCGCCAGCAGCTTAGGGGGCGCTGGGGCCAACGTCCTGACTTTC
TRBV12-5,NA,TRBJ2-1,TRBD1,CASGPWTGGYNEQFF,TGTGCTAGTGGTCCCTGGACAGGGGGATACAATGAGCAGTTCTTC
TRBV6-5,NA,TRBJ1-2,TRBD1,CASSYSKARDSGYTF,TGTGCCAGCAGTTACTCGAAGGCCAGGGACAGTGGCTACACCTTC
TRBV19,NA,TRBJ1-1,TRBD1,CASTQGIRNTEAFF,TGTGCCAGTACACAGGGGATTAGGAACACTGAAGCTTTCTTT
TRBV5-1,NA,TRBJ1-2,TRBD1,CASSMVRGQGFVGYGYTF,TGCGCCAGCAGCATGGTAAGGGGACAGGGGTTCGTCGGCTATGGCTACACCTTC
TRBV28,once,TRBJ1-5,NA,CASRRNSNQPQHF,TGTGCCAGCAGGAGGAATAGCAATCAGCCCCAGCATTTT
TRBV24-1,NA,TRBJ2-2,NA,CATSDERAMNTGELFF,TGTGCCACCAGTGATGAGCGGGCCATGAACACCGGGGAGCTGTTTTTT
TRBV9,NA,TRBJ2-1,TRBD2,CASSFSLSGGVYNEQFF,TGTGCCAGCAGCTTTTCTCTGAGCGGGGGGGTCTACAATGAGCAGTTCTTC
TRBV6-4,NA,TRBJ2-7,NA,CASRPRGYEQYF,TGTGCCAGCAGGCCCAGGGGCTACGAGCAGTACTTC
TRBV30,NA,TRBJ2-7,NA,CAWSVGGFEQYF,TGTGCCTGGAGTGTTGGGGGGTTCGAGCAGTACTTC
TRBV12-3/TRBV12-4,NA,TRBJ1-1,NA,CASSFGENTEAFF,TGTGCCAGCAGTTTCGGAGAGAACACTGAAGCTTTCTTT
TRBV3-1/TRBV3-2,NA,TRBJ1-4,TRBD1,CASSQEGQRHEKLFF,TGTGCCAGCAGCCAAGAGGGACAGAGACATGAAAAACTGTTTTTT
TRBV14,NA,TRBJ1-2,TRBD1,CASSQGQYYGYTF,TGTGCCAGCAGCCAGGGACAGTACTATGGCTACACCTTC
TRBV12-5,NA,TRBJ1-2,TRBD1,CASGSGPDRNYGYTF,TGTGCTAGTGGTTCAGGCCCGGACAGGAACTATGGCTACACCTTC
TRBV19,NA,TRBJ2-2,NA,CASRSLQGLGTGELFF,TGTGCCAGTAGATCCCTCCAGGGATTGGGCACCGGGGAGCTGTTTTTT
TRBV27,NA,TRBJ1-1,NA,CATAGVGNTEAFF,TGTGCCACTGCAGGGGTGGGGAACACTGAAGCTTTCTTT
TRBV3-1/TRBV3-2,NA,TRBJ2-1,NA,CASTGHRNNEQFF,TGTGCCAGTACGGGACACCGGAACAATGAGCAGTTCTTC
TRBV5-1,NA,TRBJ1-6,NA,CASSLRQGNSPLHF,TGCGCCAGCAGCTTAAGGCAGGGCAATTCACCCCTCCACTTT
TRBV20-1,NA,TRBJ1-5,NA,CSASIQGGQPQHF,TGCAGTGCTAGTATTCAGGGCGGTCAGCCCCAGCATTTT
TRBV5-1,NA,TRBJ1-5,NA,CASSPGQSAQPQHF,TGCGCCAGCAGCCCGGGACAAAGTGCTCAGCCCCAGCATTTT
TRBV6-5,NA,TRBJ1-2,TRBD1,CASTRGAGGAAGYTF,TGTGCCAGCACCCGGGGCGCAGGGGGAGCTGCTGGCTACACCTTC
TRBV29-1,NA,TRBJ2-5,NA,CSVDRGVGTQYF,TGCAGCGTTGATAGGGGTGTGGGGACCCAGTACTTC
TRBV27,NA,TRBJ2-1,TRBD2,CASTPPGWRGRNEQFF,TGTGCCAGCACCCCTCCAGGATGGCGGGGGAGGAATGAGCAGTTCTTC
TRBV2,NA,TRBJ2-2,TRBD2,CASSRTSGGTGELFF,TGTGCCAGCAGTCGGACTAGCGGGGGGACCGGGGAGCTGTTTTTT
TRBV10-3,NA,TRBJ1-1,TRBD1,CAISESTGFGTEAFF,TGTGCCATCAGTGAGTCGACAGGGTTTGGCACTGAAGCTTTCTTT
TRBV5-1,once,TRBJ2-2,TRBD2,CASSLSPGLGAGELFF,TGCGCCAGCAGCCTATCACCGGGACTAGGGGCCGGGGAGCTGTTTTTT
TRBV11-2,NA,TRBJ1-1,NA,CASSLAAGMNTEAFF,TGTGCCAGCAGCTTAGCGGCGGGCATGAACACTGAAGCTTTCTTT
TRBV21-1,NA,TRBJ2-5,NA,CASSTGGAGKETQYF,TGTGCCAGCAGCACCGGCGGAGCGGGGAAAGAGACCCAGTACTTC
TRBV11-2,once,TRBJ2-7,NA,CASSFGRGAYEQYF,TGTGCCAGCAGCTTCGGGCGGGGTGCCTACGAGCAGTACTTC
TRBV3-1/TRBV3-2,NA,TRBJ1-2,NA,CASSYRVEGYTF,TGTGCCAGCAGCTACAGGGTTGAAGGCTACACCTTC
TRBV19,NA,TRBJ2-7,NA,CASSIGVIGHNYEQYF,TGTGCCAGTAGTATAGGGGTAATCGGACATAACTACGAGCAGTACTTC
TRBV11-3,NA,TRBJ2-5,TRBD2,CASSLSGTSGPQETQYF,TGTGCCAGCAGCTTATCCGGGACTAGCGGGCCGCAAGAGACCCAGTACTTC
TRBV28,NA,TRBJ2-7,NA,CASSARGAYEQYF,TGTGCCAGCAGTGCCAGGGGTGCCTACGAGCAGTACTTC
TRBV27,NA,TRBJ1-2,NA,CASSSNWGVDGYTF,TGTGCCAGCAGCTCTAACTGGGGAGTGGATGGCTACACCTTC
TRBV12-5,NA,TRBJ2-7,TRBD2,CASGTGGRGEQYF,TGTGCTAGTGGCACGGGGGGGAGGGGAGAGCAGTACTTC
TRBV10-2,NA,TRBJ1-2,NA,CASSEAHRDGYTF,TGCGCCAGCAGTGAGGCTCACAGGGACGGCTACACCTTC